A selection of T cell receptor beta chains follows, all from one sample in a study of blood T cell repertoires in COVID-19. The protocol was immunoSEQ multiplex PCR, while the TCRdb copy is restricted to in-frame clones and leaves out a portion. The repertoire includes roughly 310,000 clones, approximately 88% of them detected once, and roughly 4% sits in the top ten. Sequencing used peripheral blood. All receptors come from a woman aged 45-60 years with active or convalescent COVID-19. Both conserved end residues are part of each CDR3. The D gene is left open where the match is weak. The size of a clone is reported for some rows only, either as once, few or many, or as a class for expanded clones.

j_gene: TRBJ1-1; d_gene: -; v_gene: TRBV2; len: 14; abundance: medium-sized; CDR3aa: CASRRTTANTEAFF; CDR3nt: TGTGCCAGCAGACGAACGACTGCGAACACTGAAGCTTTCTTT
j_gene: TRBJ2-2; d_gene: -; v_gene: TRBV7-2; len: 18; abundance: -; CDR3aa: CASSLATAQMLNTGELFF; CDR3nt: TGTGCCAGCAGCTTAGCCACAGCTCAGATGCTAAACACCGGGGAGCTGTTTTTT
j_gene: TRBJ2-5; d_gene: TRBD2; v_gene: TRBV10-3; len: 17; abundance: -; CDR3aa: CAISDTGLAGGGETQYF; CDR3nt: TGTGCCATCAGTGACACGGGACTAGCGGGGGGTGGAGAGACCCAGTACTTC
j_gene: TRBJ2-7; d_gene: TRBD1; v_gene: TRBV19; len: 13; abundance: -; CDR3aa: CASSIYRGDEQYF; CDR3nt: TGTGCCAGTAGTATATACAGGGGAGACGAGCAGTACTTC
j_gene: TRBJ2-1; d_gene: TRBD2; v_gene: TRBV7-2; len: 16; abundance: -; CDR3aa: CASTPGTSGAYNEQFF; CDR3nt: TGTGCCAGCACTCCCGGGACTAGCGGTGCATACAATGAGCAGTTCTTC
j_gene: TRBJ2-1; d_gene: -; v_gene: TRBV27; len: 14; abundance: -; CDR3aa: CASQLWVSSDEQFF; CDR3nt: TGTGCCAGCCAACTTTGGGTCAGTAGCGATGAGCAGTTCTTC
j_gene: TRBJ2-1; d_gene: -; v_gene: TRBV19; len: 15; abundance: -; CDR3aa: CASSIDHRGRYEQFF; CDR3nt: TGTGCCAGTAGTATAGATCACCGGGGGAGGTATGAGCAGTTCTTC
j_gene: TRBJ2-7; d_gene: TRBD2; v_gene: TRBV18; len: 17; abundance: -; CDR3aa: CASSPPGLAGGPYEQYF; CDR3nt: TGTGCCAGCTCACCACCGGGACTAGCGGGAGGGCCATACGAGCAGTACTTC
j_gene: TRBJ2-7; d_gene: -; v_gene: TRBV2; len: 15; abundance: -; CDR3aa: CASSEGRVSSYEQYF; CDR3nt: TGTGCCAGCAGTGAAGGCAGGGTGAGCTCCTACGAGCAGTACTTC
j_gene: TRBJ2-7; d_gene: TRBD1; v_gene: TRBV27; len: 16; abundance: -; CDR3aa: CASSLLTGGKTYEQYF; CDR3nt: TGTGCCAGCAGTTTGCTGACAGGGGGTAAGACCTACGAGCAGTACTTC
j_gene: TRBJ1-2; d_gene: TRBD1; v_gene: TRBV18; len: 16; abundance: -; CDR3aa: CASSIWTGVLNYGYTF; CDR3nt: TGTGCCAGCTCAATCTGGACAGGGGTCCTTAACTATGGCTACACCTTC
j_gene: TRBJ2-2; d_gene: TRBD1; v_gene: TRBV29-1; len: 15; abundance: -; CDR3aa: CSVEFTDRGTGELFF; CDR3nt: TGCAGCGTTGAATTTACGGACAGGGGGACCGGGGAGCTGTTTTTT
j_gene: TRBJ1-5; d_gene: -; v_gene: TRBV30; len: 21; abundance: few; CDR3aa: CAWSVFIIGGPVKDWNQPQHF; CDR3nt: TGTGCCTGGAGTGTATTTATTATCGGCGGCCCGGTGAAGGACTGGAATCAGCCCCAGCATTTT
j_gene: TRBJ2-3; d_gene: TRBD1; v_gene: TRBV10-3; len: 15; abundance: few; CDR3aa: CAISATGESTDTQYF; CDR3nt: TGTGCCATCAGTGCTACAGGGGAAAGCACAGATACGCAGTATTTT
j_gene: TRBJ1-4; d_gene: -; v_gene: TRBV19; len: 11; abundance: -; CDR3aa: CASSLGQQLFF; CDR3nt: TGTGCCAGTAGTCTTGGCCAACAACTGTTTTTT
j_gene: TRBJ1-6; d_gene: -; v_gene: TRBV30; len: 16; abundance: -; CDR3aa: CAWSGGGLSYNSPLHF; CDR3nt: TGTGCCTGGAGTGGTGGGGGACTCTCCTATAATTCACCCCTCCACTTT
j_gene: TRBJ1-6; d_gene: -; v_gene: TRBV30; len: 14; abundance: few; CDR3aa: CAWSDLGGNSPLHF; CDR3nt: TGTGCCTGGAGTGATCTCGGGGGTAATTCACCCCTCCACTTT
j_gene: TRBJ2-1; d_gene: TRBD2; v_gene: TRBV9; len: 15; abundance: -; CDR3aa: CASSVGTSGYNEQFF; CDR3nt: TGTGCCAGCAGCGTAGGGACTAGCGGGTACAATGAGCAGTTCTTC
j_gene: TRBJ1-1; d_gene: TRBD1; v_gene: TRBV28; len: 16; abundance: -; CDR3aa: CASSPRRTGANTEAFF; CDR3nt: TGTGCCAGCAGTCCCCGGAGGACAGGGGCGAACACTGAAGCTTTCTTT
j_gene: TRBJ2-5; d_gene: TRBD2; v_gene: TRBV6-5; len: 14; abundance: -; CDR3aa: CASSGTSGGETQYF; CDR3nt: TGTGCCAGCTCCGGGACTAGCGGGGGAGAGACCCAGTACTTC
j_gene: TRBJ1-2; d_gene: -; v_gene: TRBV7-9; len: 14; abundance: -; CDR3aa: CASSSSGGYLGYTF; CDR3nt: TGTGCCAGCAGCTCTAGCGGGGGATACCTTGGCTACACCTTC
j_gene: TRBJ1-5; d_gene: -; v_gene: TRBV30; len: 13; abundance: -; CDR3aa: CAWSPNGDQPQHF; CDR3nt: TGTGCCTGGAGTCCCAACGGGGATCAGCCCCAGCATTTT
j_gene: TRBJ1-4; d_gene: TRBD1; v_gene: TRBV6-5; len: 14; abundance: -; CDR3aa: CASSITTGFEKLFF; CDR3nt: TGTGCCAGCAGCATTACGACAGGGTTTGAAAAACTGTTTTTT
j_gene: TRBJ2-1; d_gene: TRBD2; v_gene: TRBV12-3/TRBV12-4; len: 11; abundance: once; CDR3aa: CASSISGRVFF; CDR3nt: TGTGCCAGCAGCATTAGCGGGAGGGTGTTCTTC
j_gene: TRBJ1-2; d_gene: -; v_gene: TRBV7-2; len: 14; abundance: -; CDR3aa: CASSLERVGYGYTF; CDR3nt: TGTGCCAGCAGCTTGGAGAGGGTTGGGTATGGCTACACCTTC
j_gene: TRBJ2-1; d_gene: -; v_gene: TRBV7-9; len: 13; abundance: -; CDR3aa: CASSLIDSFEQFF; CDR3nt: TGTGCCAGCAGCCTCATCGATAGTTTTGAGCAGTTCTTC
j_gene: TRBJ1-2; d_gene: -; v_gene: TRBV18; len: 14; abundance: -; CDR3aa: CASSPQTGFYGYTF; CDR3nt: TGTGCCAGCTCACCCCAGACAGGCTTCTATGGCTACACCTTC
j_gene: TRBJ2-7; d_gene: -; v_gene: TRBV27; len: 13; abundance: -; CDR3aa: CASSTRDSHEQYF; CDR3nt: TGTGCCAGCAGTACCCGAGACAGCCACGAGCAGTACTTC
j_gene: TRBJ2-7; d_gene: -; v_gene: TRBV27; len: 13; abundance: -; CDR3aa: CASRRARSYEQYF; CDR3nt: TGTGCCAGCAGACGAGCAAGGAGCTACGAGCAGTACTTC
j_gene: TRBJ2-1; d_gene: -; v_gene: TRBV3-1/TRBV3-2; len: 12; abundance: -; CDR3aa: CASSQAGGEQFF; CDR3nt: TGTGCCAGCAGCCAAGCCGGGGGTGAGCAGTTCTTC
j_gene: TRBJ2-7; d_gene: TRBD1; v_gene: TRBV19; len: 13; abundance: -; CDR3aa: CASSRGQSYEQYF; CDR3nt: TGTGCCAGTAGTAGGGGACAGTCCTACGAGCAGTACTTC
j_gene: TRBJ2-7; d_gene: -; v_gene: TRBV7-9; len: 15; abundance: once; CDR3aa: CASSLGGEGEDEQYF; CDR3nt: TGTGCCAGCAGCTTAGGAGGAGAAGGGGAGGACGAGCAGTACTTC
j_gene: TRBJ1-2; d_gene: TRBD1; v_gene: TRBV7-8; len: 14; abundance: -; CDR3aa: CASSLRDRGYGYTF; CDR3nt: TGTGCCAGCAGCTTGAGAGACAGGGGGTATGGCTACACCTTC
j_gene: TRBJ2-6; d_gene: TRBD1; v_gene: TRBV25-1; len: 17; abundance: -; CDR3aa: CASSVQGVNSGANVLTF; CDR3nt: TGTGCCAGCAGTGTACAGGGGGTAAACTCTGGGGCCAACGTCCTGACTTTC
j_gene: TRBJ1-3; d_gene: -; v_gene: TRBV7-9; len: 18; abundance: once; CDR3aa: CASSTNLRGGGSGNTIYF; CDR3nt: TGTGCCAGCAGCACCAACCTCCGAGGGGGGGGCTCTGGAAACACCATATATTTT
j_gene: TRBJ1-6; d_gene: -; v_gene: TRBV7-9; len: 15; abundance: -; CDR3aa: CASGMTQGGDSPLHF; CDR3nt: TGTGCCAGCGGAATGACACAGGGTGGAGATTCACCCCTCCACTTT
j_gene: TRBJ2-5; d_gene: -; v_gene: TRBV12-5; len: 13; abundance: -; CDR3aa: CASAPQGPETQYF; CDR3nt: TGTGCTAGTGCCCCACAGGGCCCGGAGACCCAGTACTTC
j_gene: TRBJ2-2; d_gene: TRBD1; v_gene: TRBV27; len: 17; abundance: -; CDR3aa: CASRPGPGTGSTGELFF; CDR3nt: TGTGCCAGCAGGCCCGGCCCCGGGACAGGAAGCACCGGGGAGCTGTTTTTT
j_gene: TRBJ1-2; d_gene: TRBD1; v_gene: TRBV18; len: 15; abundance: -; CDR3aa: CASSPRDRGSYGYTF; CDR3nt: TGTGCCAGCTCACCCCGGGACAGGGGATCCTATGGCTACACCTTC
j_gene: TRBJ2-1; d_gene: TRBD2; v_gene: TRBV7-9; len: 16; abundance: -; CDR3aa: CASSLSGGHSYNEQFF; CDR3nt: TGTGCCAGCAGCCTTAGCGGGGGGCACTCCTACAATGAGCAGTTCTTC
j_gene: TRBJ1-1; d_gene: -; v_gene: TRBV4-1; len: 16; abundance: -; CDR3aa: CASSPLPGQKNTEAFF; CDR3nt: TGCGCCAGCAGCCCCCTACCGGGACAAAAGAACACTGAAGCTTTCTTT
j_gene: TRBJ2-2; d_gene: -; v_gene: TRBV5-1; len: 13; abundance: -; CDR3aa: CASKPGTTGELFF; CDR3nt: TGCGCCAGCAAGCCAGGGACTACCGGGGAGCTGTTTTTT
j_gene: TRBJ2-2; d_gene: -; v_gene: TRBV7-9; len: 15; abundance: -; CDR3aa: CASSEGTANTGELFF; CDR3nt: TGTGCCAGCAGCGAGGGAACAGCGAACACCGGGGAGCTGTTTTTT
j_gene: TRBJ2-2; d_gene: -; v_gene: TRBV5-1; len: 15; abundance: -; CDR3aa: CASSSGDHNTGELFF; CDR3nt: TGCGCCAGCAGCTCAGGGGACCATAACACCGGGGAGCTGTTTTTT
j_gene: TRBJ2-4; d_gene: TRBD2; v_gene: TRBV28; len: 14; abundance: -; CDR3aa: CASSTISGSNIQYF; CDR3nt: TGTGCCAGCAGTACCATTAGCGGGAGTAACATTCAGTACTTC
j_gene: TRBJ1-2; d_gene: TRBD1; v_gene: TRBV5-1; len: 14; abundance: -; CDR3aa: CASSFDRGSGGYTF; CDR3nt: TGCGCCAGCAGCTTTGACAGGGGATCCGGGGGCTACACCTTC
j_gene: TRBJ2-3; d_gene: TRBD2; v_gene: TRBV9; len: 16; abundance: -; CDR3aa: CASSVDAGGGVNTQYF; CDR3nt: TGTGCCAGCAGCGTAGATGCGGGAGGGGGTGTGAATACGCAGTATTTT
j_gene: TRBJ1-2; d_gene: TRBD1; v_gene: TRBV4-3; len: 17; abundance: once; CDR3aa: CASSQALGTGGHYGYTF; CDR3nt: TGCGCCAGCAGCCAAGCACTCGGGACAGGGGGCCACTATGGCTACACCTTC
j_gene: TRBJ2-7; d_gene: TRBD2; v_gene: TRBV25-1; len: 15; abundance: -; CDR3aa: CASSESLAGTYEQYF; CDR3nt: TGTGCCAGCAGTGAAAGTCTAGCGGGGACCTACGAGCAGTACTTC
j_gene: TRBJ1-2; d_gene: -; v_gene: TRBV7-2; len: 16; abundance: -; CDR3aa: CASSSGRRGVNYGYTF; CDR3nt: TGTGCCAGCAGCTCCGGGAGGAGGGGGGTTAACTATGGCTACACCTTC